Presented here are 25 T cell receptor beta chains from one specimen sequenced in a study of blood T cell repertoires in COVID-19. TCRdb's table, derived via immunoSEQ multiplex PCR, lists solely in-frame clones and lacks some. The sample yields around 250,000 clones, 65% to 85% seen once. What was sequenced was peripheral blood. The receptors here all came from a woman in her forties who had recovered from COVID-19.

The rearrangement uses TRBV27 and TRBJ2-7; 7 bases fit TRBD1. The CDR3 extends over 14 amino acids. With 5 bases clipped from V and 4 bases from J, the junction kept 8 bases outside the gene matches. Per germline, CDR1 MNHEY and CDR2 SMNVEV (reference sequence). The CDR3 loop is CASSHRQGYYEQYF. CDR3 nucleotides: TGTGCCAGCAGTCACCGACAGGGTTATTACGAGCAGTACTTC.

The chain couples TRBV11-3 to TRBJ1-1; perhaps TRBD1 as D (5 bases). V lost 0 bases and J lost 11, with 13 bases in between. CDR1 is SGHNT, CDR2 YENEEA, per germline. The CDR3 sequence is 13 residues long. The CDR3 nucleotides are TGTGCCAGCAGCTTAGAAGGGCAGGGTCGGGCTTTCTTT. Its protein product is CASSLEGQGRAFF. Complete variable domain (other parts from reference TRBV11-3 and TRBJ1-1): EAGVVQSPRYKIIEKKQPVAFWCNPISGHNTLYWYLQNLGQGPELLIRYENEEAVDDSQLPKDRFSAERLKGVDSTLKIQPAELGDSAVYLCASSLEGQGRAFFGQGTRLTVV.

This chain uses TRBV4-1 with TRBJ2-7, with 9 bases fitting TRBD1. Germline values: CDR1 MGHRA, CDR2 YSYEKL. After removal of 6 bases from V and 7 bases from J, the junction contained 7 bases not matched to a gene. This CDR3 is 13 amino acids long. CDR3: CASRSQGAEEQYF. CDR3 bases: TGCGCCAGCAGGTCACAGGGGGCGGAGGAGCAGTACTTC.

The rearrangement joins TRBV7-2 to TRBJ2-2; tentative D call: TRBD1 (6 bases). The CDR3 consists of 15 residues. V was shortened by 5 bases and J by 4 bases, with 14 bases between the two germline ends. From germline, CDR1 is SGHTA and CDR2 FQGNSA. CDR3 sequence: CASSPNQGSTGELFF. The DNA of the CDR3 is TGTGCCAGCAGCCCTAACCAGGGGTCCACCGGGGAGCTGTTTTTT.

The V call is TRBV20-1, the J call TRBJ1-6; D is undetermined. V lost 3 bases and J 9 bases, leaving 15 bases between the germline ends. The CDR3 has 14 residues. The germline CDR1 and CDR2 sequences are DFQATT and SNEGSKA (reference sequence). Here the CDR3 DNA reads TGCAGTGCTAGTGGAGGAACCGTCCTTTCACCCCTCCACTTT. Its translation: CSASGGTVLSPLHF.

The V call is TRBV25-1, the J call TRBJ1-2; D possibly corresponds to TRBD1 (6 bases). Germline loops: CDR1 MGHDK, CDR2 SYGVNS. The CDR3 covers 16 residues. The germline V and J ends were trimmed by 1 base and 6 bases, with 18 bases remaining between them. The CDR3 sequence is CASSESHRDKVDGYTF. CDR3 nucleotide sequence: TGTGCCAGCAGTGAATCCCACCGGGACAAGGTAGATGGCTACACCTTC.

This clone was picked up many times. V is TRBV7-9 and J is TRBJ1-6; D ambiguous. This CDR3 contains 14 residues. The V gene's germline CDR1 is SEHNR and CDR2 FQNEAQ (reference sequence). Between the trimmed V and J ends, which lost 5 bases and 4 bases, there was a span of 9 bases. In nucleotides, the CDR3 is TGTGCCAGCAGCCCCCCCCTTTATAATTCACCCCTCCACTTT. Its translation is CASSPPLYNSPLHF. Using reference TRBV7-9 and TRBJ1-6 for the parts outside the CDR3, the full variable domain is DTGVSQNPRHKITKRGQNVTFRCDPISEHNRLYWYRQTLGQGPEFLTYFQNEAQLEKSRLLSDRFSAERPKGSFSTLEIQRTEQGDSAMYLCASSPPLYNSPLHFGNGTRLTVT.

CDR3 residues: CATSDQLAGGLETQYF. The CDR3 coding sequence is TGTGCCACCAGTGACCAACTAGCGGGGGGTTTAGAGACCCAGTACTTC. The rearrangement links TRBV24-1 to TRBJ2-5, with 12 bases matching TRBD2. This CDR3 contains 16 residues. The germline V gene encodes CDR1 KGHDR and CDR2 SFDVKD. The V segment lost 4 bases and the J segment 4 bases; nucleotides outside the gene matches: 6.

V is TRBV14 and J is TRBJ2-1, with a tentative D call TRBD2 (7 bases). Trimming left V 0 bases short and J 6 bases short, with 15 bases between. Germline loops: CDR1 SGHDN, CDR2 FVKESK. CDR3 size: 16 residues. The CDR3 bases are TGTGCCAGCAGCCAAGAAGCTGGGGGGGCGCGCAATGAGCAGTTCTTC. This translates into CASSQEAGGARNEQFF.

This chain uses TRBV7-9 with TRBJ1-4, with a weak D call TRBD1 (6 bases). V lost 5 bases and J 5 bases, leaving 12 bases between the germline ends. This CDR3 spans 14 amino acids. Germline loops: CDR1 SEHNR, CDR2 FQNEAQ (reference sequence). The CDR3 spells CASSTRTENEKLFF. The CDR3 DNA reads TGTGCCAGCAGCACCAGGACAGAGAATGAAAAACTGTTTTTT. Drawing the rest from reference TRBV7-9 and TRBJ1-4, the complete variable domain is DTGVSQNPRHKITKRGQNVTFRCDPISEHNRLYWYRQTLGQGPEFLTYFQNEAQLEKSRLLSDRFSAERPKGSFSTLEIQRTEQGDSAMYLCASSTRTENEKLFFGSGTQLSVL.

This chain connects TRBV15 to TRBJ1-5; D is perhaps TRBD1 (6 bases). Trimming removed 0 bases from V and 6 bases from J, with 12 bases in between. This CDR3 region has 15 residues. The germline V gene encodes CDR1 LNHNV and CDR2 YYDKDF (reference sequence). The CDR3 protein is CATSRDRGASQPQHF. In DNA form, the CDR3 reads TGTGCCACCAGCAGAGATCGGGGGGCGAGTCAGCCCCAGCATTTT.

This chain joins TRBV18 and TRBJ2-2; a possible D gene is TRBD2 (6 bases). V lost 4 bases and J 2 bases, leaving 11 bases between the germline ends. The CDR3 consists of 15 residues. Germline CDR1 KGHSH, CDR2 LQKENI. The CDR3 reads CASSLMDYNTGELFF. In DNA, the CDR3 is TGTGCCAGCTCACTGATGGACTACAACACCGGGGAGCTGTTTTTT.

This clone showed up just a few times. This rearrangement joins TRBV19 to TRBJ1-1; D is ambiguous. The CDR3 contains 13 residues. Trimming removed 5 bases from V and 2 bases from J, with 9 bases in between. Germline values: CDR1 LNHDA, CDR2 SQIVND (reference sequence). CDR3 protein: CASSVTANTEAFF. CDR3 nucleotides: TGTGCCAGTAGTGTTACAGCTAACACTGAAGCTTTCTTT. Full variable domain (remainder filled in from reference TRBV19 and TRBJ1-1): DGGITQSPKYLFRKEGQNVTLSCEQNLNHDAMYWYRQDPGQGLRLIYYSQIVNDFQKGDIAEGYSVSREKKESFPLTVTSAQKNPTAFYLCASSVTANTEAFFGQGTRLTVV.

DNA for the CDR3: TGTGCCAGCAGTTTACCCCGGGGGGCAAACAATGAGCAGTTCTTC. Translation gives CASSLPRGANNEQFF. The chain couples TRBV28 to TRBJ2-1; maybe TRBD2 (7 bases). V lost 2 bases and J lost 5, with 13 bases in between. This CDR3 spans 15 amino acids. CDR1 and CDR2 (germline): MDHEN, SYDVKM. Full variable domain (remainder filled in from reference TRBV28 and TRBJ2-1): DVKVTQSSRYLVKRTGEKVFLECVQDMDHENMFWYRQDPGLGLRLIYFSYDVKMKEKGDIPEGYSVSREKKERFSLILESASTNQTSMYLCASSLPRGANNEQFFGPGTRLTVL.

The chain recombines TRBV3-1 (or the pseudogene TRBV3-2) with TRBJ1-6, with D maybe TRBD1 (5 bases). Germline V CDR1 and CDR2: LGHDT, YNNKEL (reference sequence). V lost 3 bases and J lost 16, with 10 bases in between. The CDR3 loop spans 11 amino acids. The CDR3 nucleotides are TGTGCCAGCAGCCAGGACATCGATCTCCACTTT. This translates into CASSQDIDLHF.

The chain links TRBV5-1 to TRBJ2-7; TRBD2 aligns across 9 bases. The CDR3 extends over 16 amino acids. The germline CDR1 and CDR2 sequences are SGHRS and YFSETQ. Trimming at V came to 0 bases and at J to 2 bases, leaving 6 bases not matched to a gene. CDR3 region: CASSLASRGGPYEQYF. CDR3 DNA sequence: TGCGCCAGCAGCTTGGCTTCGCGGGGGGGCCCCTACGAGCAGTACTTC.

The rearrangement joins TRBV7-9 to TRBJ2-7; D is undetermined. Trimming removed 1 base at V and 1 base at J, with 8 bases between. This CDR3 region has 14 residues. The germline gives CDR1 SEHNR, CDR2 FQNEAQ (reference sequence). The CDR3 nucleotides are TGTGCCAGCAGCTTAGATTACGGTTCCTACGAGCAGTACTTC. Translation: CASSLDYGSYEQYF.

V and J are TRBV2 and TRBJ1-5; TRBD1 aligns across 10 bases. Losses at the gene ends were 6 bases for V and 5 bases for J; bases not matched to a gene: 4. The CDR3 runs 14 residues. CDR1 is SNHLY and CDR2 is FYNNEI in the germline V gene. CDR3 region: CASRTTGGYQPQHF. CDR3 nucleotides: TGTGCCAGCAGGACGACAGGGGGCTATCAGCCCCAGCATTTT. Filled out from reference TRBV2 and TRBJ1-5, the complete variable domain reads EPEVTQTPSHQVTQMGQEVILRCVPISNHLYFYWYRQILGQKVEFLVSFYNNEISEKSEIFDDQFSVERPDGSNFTLKIRSTKLEDSAMYFCASRTTGGYQPQHFGDGTRLSIL.

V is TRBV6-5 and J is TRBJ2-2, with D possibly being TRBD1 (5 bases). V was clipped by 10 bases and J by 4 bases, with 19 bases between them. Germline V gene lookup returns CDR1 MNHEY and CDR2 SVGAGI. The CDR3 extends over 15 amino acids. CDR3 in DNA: TGTGCCACCAGAGACAGCTTTTTGCCCACCGGGGAGCTGTTTTTT. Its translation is CATRDSFLPTGELFF.

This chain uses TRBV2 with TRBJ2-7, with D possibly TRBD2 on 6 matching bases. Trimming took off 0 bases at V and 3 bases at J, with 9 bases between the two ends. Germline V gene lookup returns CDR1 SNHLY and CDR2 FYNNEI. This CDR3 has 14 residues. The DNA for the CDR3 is TGTGCCAGCAGTGAAGCTGGGACTCTCTACGAGCAGTACTTC. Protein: CASSEAGTLYEQYF.

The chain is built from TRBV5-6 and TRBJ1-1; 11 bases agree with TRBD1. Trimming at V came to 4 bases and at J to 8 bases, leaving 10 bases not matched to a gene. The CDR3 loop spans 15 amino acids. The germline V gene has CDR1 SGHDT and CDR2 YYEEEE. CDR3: CASSQLRTGGNEAFF. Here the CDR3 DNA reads TGTGCCAGCAGCCAACTACGGACAGGGGGCAACGAAGCTTTCTTT.

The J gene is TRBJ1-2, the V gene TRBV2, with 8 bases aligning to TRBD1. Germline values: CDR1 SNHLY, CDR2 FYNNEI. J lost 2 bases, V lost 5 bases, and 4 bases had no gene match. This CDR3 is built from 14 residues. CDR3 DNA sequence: TGTGCCAGCAGTCCAGGGGGCGCAAACTATGGCTACACCTTC. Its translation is CASSPGGANYGYTF. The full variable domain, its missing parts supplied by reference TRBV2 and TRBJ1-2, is EPEVTQTPSHQVTQMGQEVILRCVPISNHLYFYWYRQILGQKVEFLVSFYNNEISEKSEIFDDQFSVERPDGSNFTLKIRSTKLEDSAMYFCASSPGGANYGYTFGSGTRLTVV.

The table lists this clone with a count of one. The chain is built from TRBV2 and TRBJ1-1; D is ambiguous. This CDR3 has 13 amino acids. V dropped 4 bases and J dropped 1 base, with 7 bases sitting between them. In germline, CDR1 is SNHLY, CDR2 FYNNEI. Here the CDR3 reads CASSAGSNTEAFF. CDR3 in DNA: TGTGCCAGCAGTGCGGGGTCGAACACTGAAGCTTTCTTT.

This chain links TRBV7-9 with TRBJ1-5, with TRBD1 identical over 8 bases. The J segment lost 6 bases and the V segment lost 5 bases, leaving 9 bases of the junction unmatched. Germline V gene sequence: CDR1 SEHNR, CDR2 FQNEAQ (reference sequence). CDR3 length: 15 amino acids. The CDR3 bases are TGTGCCAGCAGCGGCCAGACAGGGGTGGTTCAGCCCCAGCATTTT. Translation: CASSGQTGVVQPQHF.

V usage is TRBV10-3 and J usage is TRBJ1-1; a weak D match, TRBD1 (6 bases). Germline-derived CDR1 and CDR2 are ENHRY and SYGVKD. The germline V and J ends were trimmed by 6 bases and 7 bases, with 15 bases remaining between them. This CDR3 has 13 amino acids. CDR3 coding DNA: TGTGCCATCAGCGGGACACTCGGAAGTGAAGCTTTCTTT. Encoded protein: CAISGTLGSEAFF.